The 13 T cell receptor beta chains below come from one sample, sequenced in a study of Tregs in tolerant kidney transplant recipients. Assay used: immunoSEQ multiplex PCR; TCRdb lists only in-frame clones, some missing. The profile covers some 70,000 clones, with 80% to 95% appearing a single time and roughly 9.8% taken by the ten largest. The sample in question was CD8+ T cells from blood, obtained before the transplant. Receptor source: a human donor who received a combined kidney and bone marrow transplant.

The chain employs TRBV10-2 and TRBJ1-5, with 8 bases identical to TRBD1. The ends lost 4 bases at V and 7 bases at J; junction bases unmatched: 9. CDR1 is WSHSY, CDR2 SAAADI, per germline. The CDR3 is made up of 15 amino acids. The CDR3 spells CASSAKTGDWQPQHF. CDR3 nucleotides: TGCGCCAGCAGTGCAAAGACAGGGGATTGGCAGCCCCAGCATTTT.

The chain is built from TRBV6-5 and TRBJ2-7; tentative D call: TRBD2 (5 bases). Germline V gene lookup returns CDR1 MNHEY and CDR2 SVGAGI. V lost 0 bases and J lost 2, with 8 bases in between. The CDR3 covers 14 residues. This CDR3 reads CASSYSGGTYEQYF. DNA of the CDR3: TGTGCCAGCAGTTACTCTGGAGGAACCTACGAGCAGTACTTC.

The J gene is TRBJ2-1, the V gene TRBV4-3; 8 bases align to TRBD1. Germline trimming cut 10 bases from V and 8 bases from J; bases unmatched to any gene: 10. This CDR3 is 13 amino acids long. CDR1 is LGHNA, CDR2 YSLEER, per germline. CDR3 in amino acids: CATLLDREHEQFF. The CDR3 coding sequence is TGCGCCACACTCTTGGACAGGGAGCATGAGCAGTTCTTC.

The V and J genes are TRBV9 and TRBJ2-1; 13 nucleotides align to TRBD2. CDR1 and CDR2 (germline): SGDLS, YYNGEE. The CDR3 runs 16 residues. The trim removed 4 bases at V and 7 bases at J, leaving 8 bases unmatched. CDR3 DNA sequence: TGTGCCAGCAGCCCTACTAGCGGGGGGGCAGGAAATGAGCAGTTCTTC. Amino acids: CASSPTSGGAGNEQFF.

The genes are TRBV6-5 and TRBJ2-1; D not resolved. The CDR3 is 14 residues long. CDR1 is MNHEY, CDR2 SVGAGI, per germline. V was clipped by 4 bases and J by 0 bases, with 7 bases between them. Here the CDR3 DNA reads TGTGCCAGCAGTTTGGCCAGCTCCTACAATGAGCAGTTCTTC. The encoded protein is CASSLASSYNEQFF.

The chain carries TRBV7-6 and TRBJ1-2; 8 positions match TRBD1. V was pared by 6 bases and J by 5 bases, with 5 bases of the junction left unmatched. The CDR3 has 13 residues. CDR1 is SGHVS and CDR2 is FNYEAQ in the germline V gene. The CDR3 loop reads CASSQGASYGYTF. DNA for the CDR3: TGTGCCAGCAGTCAGGGGGCGAGTTATGGCTACACCTTC.

The chain employs TRBV19 and TRBJ2-7, with TRBD1 matching over 8 bases. The J segment lost 6 bases and the V segment lost 7 bases, leaving 14 bases of the junction unmatched. The CDR3 sequence is 15 residues long. Germline-derived CDR1 and CDR2 are LNHDA and SQIVND (reference sequence). The CDR3 region has the DNA TGTGCCAGTAAACTCATAGACAGGGGAATTTCCGAGCAGTACTTC. Translation: CASKLIDRGISEQYF.

The rearrangement joins TRBV7-9 to TRBJ2-3, with no clear D. CDR1 is SEHNR, CDR2 FQNEAQ, per germline (reference sequence). V was cut by 7 bases and J by 4 bases, with 9 bases left in between. The CDR3 has 12 residues. Here the CDR3 reads CASITLADTQYF. CDR3 nucleotide sequence: TGTGCCAGCATTACTCTAGCAGATACGCAGTATTTT.

This sequence joins TRBV6-1 and TRBJ2-3; possible D gene TRBD2, 5 bases. The CDR3 extends over 15 amino acids. Germline V gene lookup returns CDR1 MNHNS and CDR2 SASEGT. V was pared by 0 bases and J by 2 bases, with 9 bases between. The CDR3 DNA reads TGTGCCAGCAGTGAAGCGATAGCGTCCACAGATACGCAGTATTTT. It codes for CASSEAIASTDTQYF.

This rearrangement joins TRBV7-6 to TRBJ2-7, with a weak D call TRBD1 (5 bases). CDR3 size: 14 residues. Germline V lookup: CDR1 SGHVS, CDR2 FNYEAQ. The ends were cut back, 5 bases at V and 1 base at J, with 12 bases in the middle. The CDR3 here is CASSPRVRSYEQYF. The CDR3 DNA follows: TGTGCCAGCAGCCCCAGGGTGCGGTCCTACGAGCAGTACTTC.

The J gene is TRBJ1-1, the V gene TRBV4-3; no reliable D call. This CDR3 comprises 13 residues. The ends were cut back, 4 bases at V and 1 base at J, with 7 bases in the middle. Germline V gene sequence: CDR1 LGHNA, CDR2 YSLEER. The CDR3 is CASSPLANTEAFF. The CDR3 nucleotides read TGCGCCAGCAGCCCACTAGCGAACACTGAAGCTTTCTTT.

The V call is TRBV11-2, the J call TRBJ2-2; the match to TRBD1 covers 7 bases. Trimming removed 6 bases from V and 4 bases from J; junction bases left unmatched: 5. The CDR3 length is 14 residues. Per germline, CDR1 SGHAT and CDR2 FQNNGV. The CDR3 loop is CASSYGQATGELFF. CDR3 nucleotides: TGTGCCAGCAGTTACGGACAGGCCACCGGGGAGCTGTTTTTT.

The rearrangement uses TRBV4-3 and TRBJ2-5; no definite D call. The better agreement between TRBJ2-7 and the DNA end casts doubt on the J call. The length of the CDR3 is 14 residues. Germline V lookup: CDR1 LGHNA, CDR2 YSLEER. The DNA of the CDR3 is TGCGCCAGCAGCCAAGACACTTACTCCTACGAGCAGTACTTC. Translated: CASSQDTYSYEQYF.